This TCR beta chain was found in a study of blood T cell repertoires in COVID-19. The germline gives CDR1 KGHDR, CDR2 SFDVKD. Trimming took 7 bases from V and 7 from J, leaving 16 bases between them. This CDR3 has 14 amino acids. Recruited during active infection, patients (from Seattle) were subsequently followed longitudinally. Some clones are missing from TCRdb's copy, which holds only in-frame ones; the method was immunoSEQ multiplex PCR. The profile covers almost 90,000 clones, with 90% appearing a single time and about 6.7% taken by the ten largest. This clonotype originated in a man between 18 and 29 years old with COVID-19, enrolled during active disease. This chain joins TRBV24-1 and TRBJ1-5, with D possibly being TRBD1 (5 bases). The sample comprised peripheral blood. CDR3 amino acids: CATSDTGLGQPQHF. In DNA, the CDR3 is TGTGCCACCAGCGATACAGGTCTAGGCCAGCCCCAGCATTTT.